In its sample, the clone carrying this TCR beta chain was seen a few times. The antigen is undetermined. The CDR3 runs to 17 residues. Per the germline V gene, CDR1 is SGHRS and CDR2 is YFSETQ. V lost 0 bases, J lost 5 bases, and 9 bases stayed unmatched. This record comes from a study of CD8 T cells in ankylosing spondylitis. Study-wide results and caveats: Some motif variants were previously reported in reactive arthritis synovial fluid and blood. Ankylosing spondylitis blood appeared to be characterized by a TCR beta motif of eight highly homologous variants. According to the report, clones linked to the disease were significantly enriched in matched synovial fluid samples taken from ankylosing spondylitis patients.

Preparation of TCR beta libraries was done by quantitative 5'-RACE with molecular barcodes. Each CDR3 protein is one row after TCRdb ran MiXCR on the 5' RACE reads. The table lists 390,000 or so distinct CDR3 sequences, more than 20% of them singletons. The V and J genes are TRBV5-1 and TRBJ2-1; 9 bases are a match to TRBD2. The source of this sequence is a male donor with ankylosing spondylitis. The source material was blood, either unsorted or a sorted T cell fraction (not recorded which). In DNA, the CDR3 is TGCGCCAGCAGCTTGGAGCCGACTAGCGGAGTAGACAATGAGCAGTTCTTC. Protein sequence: CASSLEPTSGVDNEQFF.